These T cell receptor beta chains were read from a single sample in a study of cytomegalovirus exposure and HLA in healthy donors. Using immunoSEQ multiplex PCR, the repertoire was profiled, and TCRdb retains in-frame clones only, with some absent. This sample has 150,000 to 200,000 clones; around 87% occur once, and the top ten carry approximately 1.9%. Sequenced material: PBMCs. The receptor source for this set is a woman under 30 in good health and CMV-seronegative. The CDR3 runs from the conserved cysteine through the conserved F or W. The D gene is left open where the match is weak. The size entry is marked missing in some rows and otherwise reads once, few, many or a size class.

j_gene: TRBJ2-1
d_gene: TRBD2
abundance: -
v_gene: TRBV4-3
CDR3nt: TGCGCCAGCAGCCAAGATAGAGGGAACGTAGCGGGAGGGCCGATCCATGAGCAGTTCTTC
CDR3aa: CASSQDRGNVAGGPIHEQFF

j_gene: TRBJ2-5
d_gene: TRBD1
abundance: -
v_gene: TRBV6-5
CDR3nt: TGTGCCAGCCAGACAGGGGGCAGGGAGACCCAGTACTTC
CDR3aa: CASQTGGRETQYF

j_gene: TRBJ2-5
d_gene: -
abundance: -
v_gene: TRBV10-3
CDR3nt: TGTGCCATCAGCCCAGGGGCGGGCCCCCAAGAGACCCAGTACTTC
CDR3aa: CAISPGAGPQETQYF

j_gene: TRBJ1-2
d_gene: TRBD1
abundance: -
v_gene: TRBV11-2
CDR3nt: TGTGCCAGCAGCTTAATGACAGGGGGAAGGTATGGCTACACCTTC
CDR3aa: CASSLMTGGRYGYTF

j_gene: TRBJ2-1
d_gene: TRBD2
abundance: -
v_gene: TRBV28
CDR3nt: TGTGCCAGCAGTCCCCGACTAGCAGATGAGCAGTTCTTC
CDR3aa: CASSPRLADEQFF

j_gene: TRBJ1-2
d_gene: -
abundance: -
v_gene: TRBV4-2
CDR3nt: TGTGCCAGCAGCCAAGAGTTGCCAGGGGTATACTACACCTTC
CDR3aa: CASSQELPGVYYTF

j_gene: TRBJ2-2
d_gene: TRBD1
abundance: once
v_gene: TRBV6-5
CDR3nt: TGTGCCAGCAGGGAGACAGGGGTCACCGGGGAGCTGTTTTTT
CDR3aa: CASRETGVTGELFF

j_gene: TRBJ1-5
d_gene: -
abundance: -
v_gene: TRBV18
CDR3nt: TGTGCCAGCTCACCACAGGGACGGCGGGAAGCCCAGCATTTT
CDR3aa: CASSPQGRREAQHF

j_gene: TRBJ2-1
d_gene: TRBD2
abundance: -
v_gene: TRBV19
CDR3nt: TGTGCCAGTCTGGAAGCGGGACCCTCCTACAATGAGCAGTTCTTC
CDR3aa: CASLEAGPSYNEQFF

j_gene: TRBJ2-5
d_gene: -
abundance: -
v_gene: TRBV4-2
CDR3nt: TGTGCCAGCAGCCTTCGGAGACAAGAGACCCAGTACTTC
CDR3aa: CASSLRRQETQYF

j_gene: TRBJ1-1
d_gene: -
abundance: once
v_gene: TRBV2
CDR3nt: TGTGCCAGCAGTGTTTTAGTCGAGGAAGCTTTCTTT
CDR3aa: CASSVLVEEAFF

j_gene: TRBJ2-2
d_gene: -
abundance: -
v_gene: TRBV7-2
CDR3nt: TGTGCCAGCAGGTTTTCTGGCGGGATGAACACCGGGGAGCTGTTTTTT
CDR3aa: CASRFSGGMNTGELFF

j_gene: TRBJ1-5
d_gene: -
abundance: -
v_gene: TRBV5-1
CDR3nt: TGCGCCAGCAGCCCCCGGGATCAGCCCCAGCATTTT
CDR3aa: CASSPRDQPQHF

j_gene: TRBJ2-4
d_gene: TRBD1
abundance: -
v_gene: TRBV5-5
CDR3nt: TGTGCCAGCAGCCTGCCCGAGGGGGCCGACATTCAGTACTTC
CDR3aa: CASSLPEGADIQYF

j_gene: TRBJ2-3
d_gene: TRBD2
abundance: -
v_gene: TRBV27
CDR3nt: TGTGCCAGCAGTCAAAGAGGACTAGCGGGCCACGCCCGTAGCACAGATACGCAGTATTTT
CDR3aa: CASSQRGLAGHARSTDTQYF

j_gene: TRBJ1-1
d_gene: -
abundance: -
v_gene: TRBV5-5
CDR3nt: TGTGCCAGCAGCTTGGGGGGGGGTAGGAACACTGAAGCTTTCTTT
CDR3aa: CASSLGGGRNTEAFF

j_gene: TRBJ1-1
d_gene: -
abundance: -
v_gene: TRBV27
CDR3nt: TGTGCCAGCAGTTTGTGGGGGACTGACACTGAAGCTTTCTTT
CDR3aa: CASSLWGTDTEAFF

j_gene: TRBJ2-7
d_gene: -
abundance: once
v_gene: TRBV7-9
CDR3nt: TGTGCCAGCAGCTTAGTAGGCGGGACGGCCGTATCCTACGAGCAGTACTTC
CDR3aa: CASSLVGGTAVSYEQYF

j_gene: TRBJ2-3
d_gene: -
abundance: -
v_gene: TRBV5-1
CDR3nt: TGCGCCAGCAGCCCGGGGAATCGCGGAGATACGCAGTATTTT
CDR3aa: CASSPGNRGDTQYF

j_gene: TRBJ2-5
d_gene: -
abundance: -
v_gene: TRBV5-4
CDR3nt: TGTGCCAGCACCTCCCAAGAGACCCAGTACTTC
CDR3aa: CASTSQETQYF

j_gene: TRBJ2-7
d_gene: TRBD2
abundance: -
v_gene: TRBV25-1
CDR3nt: TGTGCCAGCCCCGGGACTAGCGGTTGCTACGAGCAGTACTTC
CDR3aa: CASPGTSGCYEQYF

j_gene: TRBJ1-5
d_gene: -
abundance: -
v_gene: TRBV7-2
CDR3nt: TGTGCCAGCAGCCCCTCCGGCAGGGCCAACAATCAGCCCCAGCATTTT
CDR3aa: CASSPSGRANNQPQHF

j_gene: TRBJ2-7
d_gene: TRBD2
abundance: -
v_gene: TRBV13
CDR3nt: TGTGCCAGCAGCTTGACTAGCGGGAATCAATACGAGCAGTACTTC
CDR3aa: CASSLTSGNQYEQYF

j_gene: TRBJ2-2
d_gene: TRBD2
abundance: once
v_gene: TRBV7-3
CDR3nt: TGTGCCAGCAGCTTAACGGGCTCGGGAGGCAACACCGGGGAGCTGTTTTTT
CDR3aa: CASSLTGSGGNTGELFF

j_gene: TRBJ2-7
d_gene: -
abundance: -
v_gene: TRBV7-2
CDR3nt: TGTGCCAGCAGCTTAGGGGGCCGGGTGTACGGATTGACCTACGAGCAGTACTTC
CDR3aa: CASSLGGRVYGLTYEQYF

j_gene: TRBJ1-1
d_gene: -
abundance: -
v_gene: TRBV5-5
CDR3nt: TGTGCCAGCAGCCCCCCCGGTGTGGGGGCAACTGAAGCTTTCTTT
CDR3aa: CASSPPGVGATEAFF

j_gene: TRBJ2-3
d_gene: TRBD2
abundance: -
v_gene: TRBV5-6
CDR3nt: TGTGCCAGCAGCCCCCGACTAGCCCCAGATACGCAGTATTTT
CDR3aa: CASSPRLAPDTQYF

j_gene: TRBJ2-7
d_gene: -
abundance: -
v_gene: TRBV28
CDR3nt: TGTGCCAGCAGTTTCCCCGTCTCCGAGCAGTACTTC
CDR3aa: CASSFPVSEQYF

j_gene: TRBJ1-2
d_gene: -
abundance: once
v_gene: TRBV19
CDR3nt: TGTGCCAGTAGTATATTGATCCCCCGAGTAAAAGAAAACTATGGCTACACCTTC
CDR3aa: CASSILIPRVKENYGYTF

j_gene: TRBJ2-3
d_gene: -
abundance: -
v_gene: TRBV27
CDR3nt: TGTGCCAGCAGTTTACGGGTAGCAGCTAGCACAGATACGCAGTATTTT
CDR3aa: CASSLRVAASTDTQYF

j_gene: TRBJ2-5
d_gene: TRBD2
abundance: -
v_gene: TRBV6-1
CDR3nt: TGTGCCAGCAGTGAAGCGGCGGGGGGGGGAGGAGAGACCCAGTACTTC
CDR3aa: CASSEAAGGGGETQYF

j_gene: TRBJ2-7
d_gene: -
abundance: -
v_gene: TRBV18
CDR3nt: TGTGCCAGCTCACCGCGGGACGGTCTATTCGAGCAGTACTTC
CDR3aa: CASSPRDGLFEQYF

j_gene: TRBJ2-1
d_gene: TRBD2
abundance: -
v_gene: TRBV7-2
CDR3nt: TGTGCCAGCAGCTTAATGGCGGGAGGCTCCTACAATGAGCAGTTCTTC
CDR3aa: CASSLMAGGSYNEQFF

j_gene: TRBJ1-3
d_gene: -
abundance: -
v_gene: TRBV10-3
CDR3nt: TGTGCCATCATGAGGGCAGCTGGAAACACCATATATTTT
CDR3aa: CAIMRAAGNTIYF

j_gene: TRBJ1-1
d_gene: TRBD1
abundance: -
v_gene: TRBV6-5
CDR3nt: TGTGCCAGCTCAAATCAGGGGGCTCTAGGCACTGAAGCTTTCTTT
CDR3aa: CASSNQGALGTEAFF

j_gene: TRBJ1-1
d_gene: -
abundance: -
v_gene: TRBV30
CDR3nt: TGTGCCTGGAGTGGGGCTGGGTTGTCTGAAGCTTTCTTT
CDR3aa: CAWSGAGLSEAFF

j_gene: TRBJ2-7
d_gene: TRBD2
abundance: -
v_gene: TRBV2
CDR3nt: TGTGCCAGCAGTGATGTGGGAGGGGCCCCCTACGAGCAGTACTTC
CDR3aa: CASSDVGGAPYEQYF

j_gene: TRBJ1-1
d_gene: -
abundance: -
v_gene: TRBV9
CDR3nt: TGTGCCAGCAGCCCACAGGACAGGAACACTGAAGCTTTCTTT
CDR3aa: CASSPQDRNTEAFF

j_gene: TRBJ2-5
d_gene: TRBD1
abundance: -
v_gene: TRBV2
CDR3nt: TGTGCCAGCAGGGATGACAGGGAGGAGACCCAGTACTTC
CDR3aa: CASRDDREETQYF